Each of the 15 T cell receptor beta chains below was sequenced from the same sample in a study of T-cell reconstitution after alpha-beta-depleted transplantation in children (dated by TCRdb to the mid-2010s). Receptor amplification or capture employed PCR. The run used an Illumina HiSeq 2500. TCR library preparation used molecular barcoding, with unique molecular identifiers applied to normalize quantification of the TCRbeta repertoire. TCRdb's own reprocessing of the public reads used fastp at Q25 and MiXCR and kept productive beta chains. Every CDR3 protein is listed once, alongside the most common genes and DNA of its rows. This sample is represented by 580,000 or so distinct CDR3 sequences; 23% of them were singletons. Around 14% of the sample lies in the top ten. The sample's treatment or condition label, decoded: allogeneic hematopoietic cell transplantation with graft depleted of TCRalphabeta T cells and CD19 B cells.

Sequencing used PBMCs, mostly from graft donor cells, obtained 360 days after TCRalphabeta/CD19-depleted stem cell transplant. These receptors all stem from a boy less than two years old who had a stem cell transplant for acute myeloid leukemia, so the T cells may come from the graft donor.

This clonotype occurred many times. J is TRBJ2-5 and V is TRBV6-2 or TRBV6-3; a weak D match, TRBD2 (5 bases). Looked up from germline, CDR1 is MNHEY and CDR2 is SVGEGT. CDR3 size: 16 residues. Trimming took off 0 bases at V and 3 bases at J, with 14 bases between the two ends. CDR3 in amino acids: CASSYSDWNTEETQYF. In DNA, the CDR3 is TGTGCCAGCAGTTACTCGGACTGGAACACTGAAGAGACCCAGTACTTC.

In this sample, this clonotype turned up many times. CDR3 protein: CASSLEGLAGWDEQFF. DNA of the CDR3: TGTGCCAGCAGTTTAGAAGGACTAGCGGGGTGGGATGAGCAGTTCTTC. This chain connects TRBV28 to TRBJ2-1, with 12 bases identical to TRBD2. CDR1 and CDR2 from the germline V gene are MDHEN and SYDVKM. V was clipped by 2 bases and J by 8 bases; unmatched bases: 7. The CDR3 is 16 amino acids.

The sample holds many counts of this clonotype. This chain's CDR3 is CASSLWDEGWDRVFDEQFF. The DNA of the CDR3 is TGTGCCAGCAGCTTATGGGACGAGGGCTGGGACAGGGTATTCGATGAGCAGTTCTTC. The chain joins TRBV7-2 to TRBJ2-1; the match to TRBD1 covers 9 bases. The CDR3 length is 19 residues. V shed 2 bases, J shed 8 bases, and the junction held 19 bases outside the gene matches. Per the germline V gene, CDR1 is SGHTA and CDR2 is FQGNSA. Supplemented by reference TRBV7-2 and TRBJ2-1, the full variable domain reads GAGVSQSPSNKVTEKGKDVELRCDPISGHTALYWYRQSLGQGLEFLIYFQGNSAPDKSGLPSDRFSAERTGGSVSTLTIQRTQQEDSAVYLCASSLWDEGWDRVFDEQFFGPGTRLTVL.

The table lists this clonotype with many counts. The chain joins TRBV6-5 to TRBJ2-5, with 8 bases fitting TRBD1. The CDR3 is 17 amino acids. In germline, CDR1 is MNHEY, CDR2 SVGAGI. Losses at the gene ends were 4 bases for V and 0 bases for J; bases not matched to a gene: 10. The CDR3: CASSWDRTGPYQETQYF. The CDR3 DNA sequence: TGTGCCAGCAGTTGGGACCGGACAGGGCCTTACCAAGAGACCCAGTACTTC.

This clonotype showed up many times. The chain joins TRBV12-3 or TRBV12-4 to TRBJ1-2; possible D gene TRBD1, 6 bases. V was cut by 6 bases and J by 4 bases, with 12 bases left in between. The CDR3 is 13 amino acids. The CDR3 protein is CASRLDSPYGYTF. CDR3 bases: TGTGCCAGCAGGTTGGACAGTCCCTATGGCTACACCTTC.

The sample holds a few counts of this clonotype. J is TRBJ2-1 and V is TRBV7-2, with D perhaps given as TRBD1 or TRBD2 (6 bases each). The ends were cut back, 5 bases at V and 1 base at J, with 12 bases in the middle. The CDR3 has 15 residues. Germline CDR1 reads SGHTA; CDR2 reads FQGNSA. CDR3 residues: CASSQGGNSYNEQFF. The CDR3, as DNA: TGTGCCAGCAGCCAAGGGGGGAATTCCTACAATGAGCAGTTCTTC.

The sample holds many counts of this clonotype. The rearrangement uses TRBV20-1 and TRBJ2-5; 13 nucleotides agree with TRBD2. The CDR3 consists of 17 residues. The junction had 10 bases not matched to a gene; V was cut back by 3 bases and J by 3 bases. Per germline, CDR1 DFQATT and CDR2 SNEGSKA (reference sequence). CDR3 in DNA: TGCAGTGCTAGTCTCCCCACTAGCGGGGGGGACGAAGAGACCCAGTACTTC. The encoded protein is CSASLPTSGGDEETQYF.

The rearrangement joins TRBV20-1 to TRBJ2-6; D uncertain. CDR3 size: 14 residues. V was clipped by 0 bases and J by 0 bases, with 3 bases between them. Germline-derived CDR1 and CDR2 are DFQATT and SNEGSKA (reference sequence). The CDR3 DNA reads TGCAGTGCTAGAGATGCCTCTGGGGCCAACGTCCTGACTTTC. It encodes CSARDASGANVLTF.

This chain connects TRBV25-1 to TRBJ2-2; the D gene could be TRBD1 or TRBD2 (6 bases each). Trimming removed 7 bases from V and 0 bases from J, with 21 bases in between. Germline CDR1 MGHDK, CDR2 SYGVNS. This CDR3 has 18 residues. Here the CDR3 reads CASTSRRGARANTGELFF. The CDR3 DNA follows: TGTGCCAGCACTAGCCGAAGGGGGGCACGTGCGAACACCGGGGAGCTGTTTTTT.

The table lists this clonotype with a few counts. The gene calls are TRBV20-1 and TRBJ2-7; TRBD1 matches at 9 bases. The CDR3 contains 13 residues. Germline loops: CDR1 DFQATT, CDR2 SNEGSKA (reference sequence). With V trimmed by 6 bases and J by 2 bases, 5 bases remained unmatched. Here the CDR3 reads CSANRGRPYEQYV. In DNA form, the CDR3 reads TGCAGTGCAAACAGGGGGCGACCCTACGAGCAGTACGTC.

The chain carries TRBV29-1 and TRBJ2-3; 10 bases are shared with TRBD2. CDR3 length equals 16 residues. Unmatched junction bases numbered 9, after V lost 4 bases and J lost 2 bases. Germline CDR1 SQVTM, CDR2 ANQGSEA. CDR3 sequence (DNA): TGCAGCGTTGGGCTGAGAGGGACTAGCGTCACAGATACGCAGTATTTT. Translation: CSVGLRGTSVTDTQYF.

The rearrangement links TRBV20-1 to TRBJ2-7; possible D gene TRBD1, 7 bases. CDR1 and CDR2 from the germline V gene are DFQATT and SNEGSKA (reference sequence). The CDR3 extends over 15 amino acids. V was clipped by 0 bases and J by 3 bases, with 15 bases between them. The CDR3 region is CSARDPNRGGYEQYV. In nucleotides, the CDR3 is TGCAGTGCTAGAGATCCGAACAGGGGAGGCTACGAGCAGTACGTC.

This clonotype was recorded a few times. The CDR3 nucleotides read TGTGCCAGCAGCTTAGGGTCCCAAACTAGCGGGGGCACAGATACGCAGTATTTT. Its protein product is CASSLGSQTSGGTDTQYF. The V and J genes are TRBV11-2 and TRBJ2-3; TRBD2 agrees at 10 bases. The CDR3 is 18 residues long. The germline CDR1 and CDR2 sequences are SGHAT and FQNNGV. Trimming at V came to 1 base and at J to 1 base, leaving 8 bases not matched to a gene. Based on the CDR3 plus reference TRBV11-2 and TRBJ2-3, the full variable domain is EAGVAQSPRYKIIEKRQSVAFWCNPISGHATLYWYQQILGQGPKLLIQFQNNGVVDDSQLPKDRFSAERLKGVDSTLKIQPAKLEDSAVYLCASSLGSQTSGGTDTQYFGPGTRLTVL.

This clonotype has a handful of counts. The gene calls are TRBV6-2 or TRBV6-3 and TRBJ2-3; D gene unclear. The V end lost 0 bases, the J end lost 10 bases, and 11 bases lay between the germline ends. Per germline, CDR1 MNHEY and CDR2 SVGEGT. The CDR3 spans 13 residues. CDR3 sequence reads: CASSYSRTPSQYF. In DNA form, the CDR3 reads TGTGCCAGCAGTTACTCGAGAACCCCGTCGCAGTATTTT.

This clonotype occurred many times. The chain couples TRBV15 to TRBJ2-2; 9 nucleotides match TRBD1. CDR3 length: 14 residues. V was pared by 8 bases and J by 4 bases, with 5 bases of the junction left unmatched. Germline V gene lookup returns CDR1 LNHNV and CDR2 YYDKDF (reference sequence). The chain's CDR3 is CATEGQGFTGELFF. CDR3 bases: TGTGCCACCGAGGGACAGGGATTCACCGGGGAGCTGTTTTTT.